This passage covers 6 T cell receptor beta chains from one sample sequenced in a study of CD8+ T cells in alopecia areata. RNA, once extracted, was reverse transcribed into cDNA for use as the sequencing template. Using immunoSEQ multiplex PCR, the repertoire was profiled, and TCRdb retains in-frame clones only, with some absent. The table records about 23,000 clones, approximately 52% of them present only once. Source material: NKG2D-high CD8+ T cells sorted from blood. The source is a human donor with alopecia areata.

The V and J genes are TRBV5-1 and TRBJ2-1, with 8 bases lining up with TRBD1. The V gene end was trimmed by 0 bases and the J gene end by 8 bases; junction bases not matched to a gene: 7. There are 15 residues in the CDR3. The germline CDR1 and CDR2 sequences are SGHRS and YFSETQ. CDR3 in DNA: TGCGCCAGCAGCTTGGCGGACAGGGTAATCGATGAGCAGTTCTTC. Translating it yields CASSLADRVIDEQFF.

The chain combines TRBV11-2 with TRBJ2-1; D may be TRBD1 or TRBD2 (6 bases each). Germline values: CDR1 SGHAT, CDR2 FQNNGV. The CDR3 is made up of 15 amino acids. Trimming stripped 1 base from V and 7 bases from J, with 14 bases between. Written as DNA, the CDR3 is TGTGCCAGCAGCTTAGTAGGGGGGCCTGGGAATGAGCAGTTCTTC. It encodes CASSLVGGPGNEQFF.

The chain uses TRBV4-1 and TRBJ2-3; D gene unclear. CDR1 MGHRA and CDR2 YSYEKL come from the germline V gene. CDR3 length equals 11 residues. Trimming cost V 6 bases and J 4 bases, with 5 bases left between them. The CDR3 loop is CASSSADTQYF. The CDR3 nucleotides read TGCGCCAGCAGTTCGGCAGATACGCAGTATTTT.

This clone appeared a few times. The gene calls are TRBV7-2 and TRBJ2-7, with TRBD2 identical over 7 bases. The CDR3 sequence is 15 residues long. Unmatched junction bases numbered 8, after V lost 1 base and J lost 5 bases. Germline CDR1 and CDR2: SGHTA and FQGNSA. For the CDR3, the DNA is TGTGCCAGCAGCTTAGGAGCGCGGGAGCACGACGAGCAGTACTTC. Translating gives CASSLGAREHDEQYF. The variable domain in full, with the rest retrieved from reference TRBV7-2 and TRBJ2-7, is GAGVSQSPSNKVTEKGKDVELRCDPISGHTALYWYRQSLGQGLEFLIYFQGNSAPDKSGLPSDRFSAERTGGSVSTLTIQRTQQEDSAVYLCASSLGAREHDEQYFGPGTRLTVT.

This rearrangement joins TRBV5-6 to TRBJ2-7; maybe TRBD2 (5 bases). The CDR3 contains 12 residues. Looked up from germline, CDR1 is SGHDT and CDR2 is YYEEEE. The V and J ends lost 1 base and 5 bases respectively, with 7 bases between them. The CDR3, as DNA: TGTGCCAGCAGCTTGAGAGCGGACGAGCAGTACTTC. Translation: CASSLRADEQYF.

This chain uses TRBV7-9 with TRBJ2-3; D gene ambiguous. V lost 5 bases to trimming and J lost 2 bases, with 14 bases between them. Germline CDR1 reads SEHNR; CDR2 reads FQNEAQ (reference sequence). This CDR3 has 15 residues. CDR3 region: CASSGLADLTDTQYF. The CDR3 bases are TGTGCCAGCAGCGGATTAGCAGATCTCACAGATACGCAGTATTTT.